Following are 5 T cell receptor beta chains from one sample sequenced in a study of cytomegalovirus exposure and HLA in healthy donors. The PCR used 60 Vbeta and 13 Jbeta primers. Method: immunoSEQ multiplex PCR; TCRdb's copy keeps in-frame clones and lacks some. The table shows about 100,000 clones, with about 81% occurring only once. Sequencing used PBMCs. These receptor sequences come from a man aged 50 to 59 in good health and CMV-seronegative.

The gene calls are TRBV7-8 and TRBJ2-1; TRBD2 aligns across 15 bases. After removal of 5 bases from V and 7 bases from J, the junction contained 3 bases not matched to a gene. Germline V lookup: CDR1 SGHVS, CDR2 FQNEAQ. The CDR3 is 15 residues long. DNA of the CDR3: TGTGCCAGCAGCCGCGGACTAGCGGGAGGGAATGAGCAGTTCTTC. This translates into CASSRGLAGGNEQFF.

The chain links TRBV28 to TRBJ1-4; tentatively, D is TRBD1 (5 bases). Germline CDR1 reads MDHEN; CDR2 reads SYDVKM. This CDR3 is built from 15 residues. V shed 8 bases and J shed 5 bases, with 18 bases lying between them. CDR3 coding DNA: TGTGCCAGCCGTGTAGGAGGGGTAAGAAATGAAAAACTGTTTTTT. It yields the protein CASRVGGVRNEKLFF.

The CDR3 DNA sequence: TGTGCCAGCAGCCCTCTTGGGGGGGGGAGCTCCTACGAGCAGTACTTC. It is translated as CASSPLGGGSSYEQYF. The rearrangement uses TRBV7-8 and TRBJ2-7; 7 bases align to TRBD2. This CDR3 has 16 amino acids. Germline V CDR1 and CDR2: SGHVS, FQNEAQ. J gave up 0 bases and V 5 bases, and 10 bases lay outside the gene matches. The full variable domain, completed using reference TRBV7-8 and TRBJ2-7, is GAGVSQSPRYKVAKRGQDVALRCDPISGHVSLFWYQQALGQGPEFLTYFQNEAQLDKSGLPSDRFFAERPEGSVSTLKIQRTQQEDSAVYLCASSPLGGGSSYEQYFGPGTRLTVT.

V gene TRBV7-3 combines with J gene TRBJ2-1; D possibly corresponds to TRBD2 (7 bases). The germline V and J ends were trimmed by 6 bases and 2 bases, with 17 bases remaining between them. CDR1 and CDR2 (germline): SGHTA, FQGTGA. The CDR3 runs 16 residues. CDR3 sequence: CASRSKGGPAYNEQFF. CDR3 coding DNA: TGTGCCAGCAGGAGTAAGGGGGGGCCTGCCTACAATGAGCAGTTCTTC.

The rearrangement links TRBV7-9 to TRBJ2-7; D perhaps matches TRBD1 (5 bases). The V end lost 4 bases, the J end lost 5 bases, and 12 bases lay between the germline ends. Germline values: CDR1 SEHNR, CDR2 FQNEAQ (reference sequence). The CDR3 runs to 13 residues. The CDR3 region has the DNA TGTGCCAGCAGCTCTCAGGGCCTGGACGAGCAGTACTTC. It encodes CASSSQGLDEQYF.